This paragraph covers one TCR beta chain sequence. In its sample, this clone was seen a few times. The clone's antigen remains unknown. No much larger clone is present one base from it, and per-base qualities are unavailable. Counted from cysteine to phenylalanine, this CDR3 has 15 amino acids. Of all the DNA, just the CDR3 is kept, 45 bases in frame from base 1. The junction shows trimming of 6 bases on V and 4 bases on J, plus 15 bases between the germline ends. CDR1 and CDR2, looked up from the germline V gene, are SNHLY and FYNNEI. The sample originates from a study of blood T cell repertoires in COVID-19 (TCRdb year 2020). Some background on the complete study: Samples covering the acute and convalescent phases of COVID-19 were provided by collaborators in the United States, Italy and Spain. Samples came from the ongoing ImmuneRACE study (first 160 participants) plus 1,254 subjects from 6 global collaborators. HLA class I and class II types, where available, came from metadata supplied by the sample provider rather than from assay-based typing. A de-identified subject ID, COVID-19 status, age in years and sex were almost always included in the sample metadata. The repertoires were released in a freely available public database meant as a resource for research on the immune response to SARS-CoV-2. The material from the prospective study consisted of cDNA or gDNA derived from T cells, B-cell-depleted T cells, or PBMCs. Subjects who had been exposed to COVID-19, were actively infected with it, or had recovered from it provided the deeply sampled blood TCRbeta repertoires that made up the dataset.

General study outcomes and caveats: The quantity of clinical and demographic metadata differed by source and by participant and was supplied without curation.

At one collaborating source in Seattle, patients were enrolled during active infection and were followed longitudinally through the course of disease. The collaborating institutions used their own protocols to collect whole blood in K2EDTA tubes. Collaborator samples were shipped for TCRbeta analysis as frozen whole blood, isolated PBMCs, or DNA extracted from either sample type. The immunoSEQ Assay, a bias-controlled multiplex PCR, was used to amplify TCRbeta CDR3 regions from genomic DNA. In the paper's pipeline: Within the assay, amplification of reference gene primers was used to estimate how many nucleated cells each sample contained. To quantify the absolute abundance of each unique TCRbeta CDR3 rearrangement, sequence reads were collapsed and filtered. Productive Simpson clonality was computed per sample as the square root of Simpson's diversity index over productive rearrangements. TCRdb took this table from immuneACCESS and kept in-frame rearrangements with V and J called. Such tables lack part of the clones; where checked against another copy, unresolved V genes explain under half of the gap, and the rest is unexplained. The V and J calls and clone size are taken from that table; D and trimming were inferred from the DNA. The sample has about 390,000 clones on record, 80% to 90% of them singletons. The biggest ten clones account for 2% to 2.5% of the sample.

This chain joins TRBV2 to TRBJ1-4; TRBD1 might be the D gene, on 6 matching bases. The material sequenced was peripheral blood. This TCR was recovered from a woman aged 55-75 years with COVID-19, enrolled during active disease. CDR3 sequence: CASRGGGHGNEKLFF. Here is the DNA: TGTGCCAGCAGAGGGGGTGGTCATGGTAATGAAAAACTGTTTTTT.